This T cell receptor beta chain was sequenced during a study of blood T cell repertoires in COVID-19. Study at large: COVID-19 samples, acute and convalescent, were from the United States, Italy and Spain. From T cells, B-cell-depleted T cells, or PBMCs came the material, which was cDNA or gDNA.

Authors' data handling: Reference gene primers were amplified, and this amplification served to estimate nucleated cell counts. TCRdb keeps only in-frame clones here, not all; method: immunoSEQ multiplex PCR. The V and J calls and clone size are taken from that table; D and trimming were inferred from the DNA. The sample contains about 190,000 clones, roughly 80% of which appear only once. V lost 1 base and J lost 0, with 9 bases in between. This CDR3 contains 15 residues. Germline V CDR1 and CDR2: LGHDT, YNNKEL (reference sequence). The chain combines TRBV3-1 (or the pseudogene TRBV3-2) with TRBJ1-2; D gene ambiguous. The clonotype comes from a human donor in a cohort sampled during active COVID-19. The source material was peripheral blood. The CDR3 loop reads CASSQGEIANYGYTF. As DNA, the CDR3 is TGTGCCAGCAGCCAAGGAGAGATAGCTAACTATGGCTACACCTTC.